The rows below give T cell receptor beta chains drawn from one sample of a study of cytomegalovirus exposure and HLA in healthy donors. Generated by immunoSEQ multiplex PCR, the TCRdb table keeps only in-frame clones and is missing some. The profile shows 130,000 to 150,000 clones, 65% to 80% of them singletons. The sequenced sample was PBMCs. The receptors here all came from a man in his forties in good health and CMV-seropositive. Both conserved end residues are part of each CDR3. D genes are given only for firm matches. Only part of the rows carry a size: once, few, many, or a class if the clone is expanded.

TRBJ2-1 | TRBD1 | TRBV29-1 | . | TGCAGCGTTTTGCGACAGGGGGCATGGAATGAGCAGTTCTTC | CSVLRQGAWNEQFF
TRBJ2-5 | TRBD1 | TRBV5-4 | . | TGTGCCAGCAGCTTGGCAGGGGGAACGGGCGGAAAAGAGACCCAGTACTTC | CASSLAGGTGGKETQYF
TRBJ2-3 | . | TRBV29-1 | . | TGCAGCGTTGGGACTTATCCCACAGATACGCAGTATTTT | CSVGTYPTDTQYF
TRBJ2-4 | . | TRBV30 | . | TGTGCCTGGAGTGTTTTGTCACGAGGGAACATTCAGTACTTC | CAWSVLSRGNIQYF
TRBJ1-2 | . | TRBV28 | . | TGTGCCACCACCAGCTTCGGGGGGGCAGGCTATGGCTACACCTTC | CATTSFGGAGYGYTF
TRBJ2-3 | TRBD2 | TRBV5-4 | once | TGTGCCAGCAGCTTGCGACTAGCGGGAGGTAGGGCAGATACGCAGTATTTT | CASSLRLAGGRADTQYF
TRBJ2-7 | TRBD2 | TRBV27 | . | TGTGCCAGCAGTTTAAACAGCGGGGCCTCATACGAGCAGTACTTC | CASSLNSGASYEQYF
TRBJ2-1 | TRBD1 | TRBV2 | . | TGTGCCAGCAGTCGGGACAGGAACTACAATGAGCAGTTCTTC | CASSRDRNYNEQFF
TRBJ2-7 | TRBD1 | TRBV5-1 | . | TGCGCCAGCAGCCTGATACCGGGACAGGGGGCCTACGAGCAGTACTTC | CASSLIPGQGAYEQYF
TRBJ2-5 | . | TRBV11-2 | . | TGTGCCAGCAACAAGAGGGGGGGGGTGGAGACCCAGTACTTC | CASNKRGGVETQYF
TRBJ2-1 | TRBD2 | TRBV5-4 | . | TGTGCCAGCAGCTTGGTGTTAGCGGGAAATGAGCAGTTCTTC | CASSLVLAGNEQFF
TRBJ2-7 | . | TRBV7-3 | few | TGTGCCAGCAGTCCAGGACAGAGACCCTACGAGCAGTACTTC | CASSPGQRPYEQYF
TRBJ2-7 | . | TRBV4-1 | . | TGCGCCAGCAGCAAAACCACGACAGCGAGAGGCTACGAGCAGTACTTC | CASSKTTTARGYEQYF
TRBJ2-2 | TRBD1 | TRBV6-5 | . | TGTGCCAGCTTTCCCGGGACAGTCAGCGGGGAGCTGTTTTTT | CASFPGTVSGELFF
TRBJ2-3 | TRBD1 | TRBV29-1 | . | TGCAGCGTTTCCCGTACCACAGGGGGCGGCACGCAGTATTTT | CSVSRTTGGGTQYF
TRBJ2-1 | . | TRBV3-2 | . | TGTGCCAGCCTCAATGAGCAGTTCTTC | CASLNEQFF
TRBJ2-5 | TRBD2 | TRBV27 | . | TGTGCCAGCAGTTTCGGCGTTAGCGGGAACCAAGAGACCCAGTACTTC | CASSFGVSGNQETQYF
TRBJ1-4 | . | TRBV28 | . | TGTGCCAGCAGCCCAGGAGGGGCGGCTATCGGAAAACTGTTTTTT | CASSPGGAAIGKLFF
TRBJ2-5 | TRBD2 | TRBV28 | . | TGTGCCAGCAACGCGGGAGAGGTAAAGACCCAGTACTTC | CASNAGEVKTQYF
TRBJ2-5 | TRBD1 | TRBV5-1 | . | TGCGCCAGCAGCTTGACCGACAGGGCCCCCCAAGAGACCCAGTACTTC | CASSLTDRAPQETQYF
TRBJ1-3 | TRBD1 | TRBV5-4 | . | TGTGCCAGCAGCGCGGGCAGGGGGCGCTCCGGAAACACCATATATTTT | CASSAGRGRSGNTIYF
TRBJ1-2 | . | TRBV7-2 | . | TGTGCCAGCAGCTTAGCGCAGGCAGGCTATGGCTACACCTTC | CASSLAQAGYGYTF
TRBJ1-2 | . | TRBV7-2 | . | TGTGCCAGCAGCTTATTACAGGGATGGAGCTACACCTTC | CASSLLQGWSYTF
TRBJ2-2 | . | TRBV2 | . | TGTGCCAGCAGTAGGCAGCGGACTAACACCGGGGAGCTGTTTTTT | CASSRQRTNTGELFF
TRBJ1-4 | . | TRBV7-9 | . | TGTGCCAGCAGCTTCAATTTGGAGACTAATGAAAAACTGTTTTTT | CASSFNLETNEKLFF
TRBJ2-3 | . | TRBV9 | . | TGTGCCAGCAGCGAAGTGGGAGGAGGTGGGGGTACGCAGTATTTT | CASSEVGGGGGTQYF
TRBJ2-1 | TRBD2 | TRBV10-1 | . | TGCGCCAGCAGTAGGGCTAAGGGACTAGCGGGAGTTCCCGGGAGGTGGAATGAGCAGTTCTTC | CASSRAKGLAGVPGRWNEQFF
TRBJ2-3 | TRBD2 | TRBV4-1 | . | TGCGCCAGCAGCCAAGCCCAGACGGGACTAGCGGAAACAGATACGCAGTATTTT | CASSQAQTGLAETDTQYF
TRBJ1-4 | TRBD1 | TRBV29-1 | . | TGCAGCGCCGCGTCGGGGGACAGCGAAAAACTGTTTTTT | CSAASGDSEKLFF
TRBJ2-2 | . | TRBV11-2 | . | TGTGCCAGCAGCTTGTACGGGGAGCTGTTTTTT | CASSLYGELFF
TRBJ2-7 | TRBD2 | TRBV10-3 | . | TGTGCCATCCGGGACTACCGCTACGAGCAGTACTTC | CAIRDYRYEQYF
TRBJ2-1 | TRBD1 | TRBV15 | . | TGTGCCACCAGCAGAGATGAAGGGGGCCATGAGCAGTTCTTC | CATSRDEGGHEQFF